This TCR beta chain was recorded in a study of blood T cell repertoires in COVID-19. TCRdb's table, derived via immunoSEQ multiplex PCR, lists solely in-frame clones and lacks some. The sample has roughly 35,000 clones, around 84% seen once; the top ten hold around 13%. The CDR3 is made up of 15 amino acids. V was clipped by 0 bases and J by 1 base; unmatched bases: 1. Germline V CDR1 and CDR2: SGHNT, YENEEA. J is TRBJ2-7 and V is TRBV11-3; 9 bases align to TRBD1. The clonotype was recovered from a human donor with acute or convalescent COVID-19. The donor label of this sample is uncertain. Sequenced: peripheral blood. The CDR3 sequence: CASSLEGQGSYEQYF. The CDR3 nucleotides are TGTGCCAGCAGCTTAGAAGGACAGGGGTCCTACGAGCAGTACTTC.